Presented here are 18 T cell receptor beta chains from one specimen sequenced in a study of molecular identifiers for immune sequencing clone quantification (dated by TCRdb to 2016 to 2018). The protocol used for the library was PCR. The listed sequencing device is Illumina HiSeq 4000. TCRdb handled the public reads itself, with Q25 trimming in fastp and clone calling in MiXCR, and kept productive beta chains. Entries are consolidated by CDR3 protein sequence, retaining the most common genes and DNA. Recorded for this sample are about half a million distinct CDR3 sequences; 20% to 25% of them occurred a single time. The ten largest clones add up to 0.7% to 0.95% of the sample. The specimen was naive CD8+ T cells from blood, with Jurkat cell RNA spiked in. The cell subset or site label, read with the paper, signifies: FACS-sorted CD8+CD4-CCR7+CD45RA+ naive T cells. The receptor source for this set is a human donor in good health. Some libraries in this study had Jurkat cell RNA spiked in.

As to this clonotype: One base away lies a much larger clone, so this may be a sequencing read error. J is TRBJ1-3 and V is TRBV28, with 8 bases that match TRBD1. CDR1 is MDHEN, CDR2 SYDVKM, per germline. CDR3 size: 16 residues. V was pared by 2 bases and J by 3 bases, with 6 bases of the junction left unmatched. CDR3 protein: CASSLIPGGIGNTIYF. The CDR3 DNA follows: TGTGCCAGCAGTTTAATTCCAGGGGGCATTGGAAACACCATATATTTT. The variable domain in full, completed from reference TRBV28 and TRBJ1-3, reads DVKVTQSSRYLVKRTGEKVFLECVQDMDHENMFWYRQDPGLGLRLIYFSYDVKMKEKGDIPEGYSVSREKKERFSLILESASTNQTSMYLCASSLIPGGIGNTIYFGEGSWLTVV.

Details on this clonotype: An end of the junction does not agree with germline; a read error may underlie this. The J gene is TRBJ1-1, the V gene TRBV6-2 or TRBV6-3, with D possibly TRBD1 on 5 matching bases. This CDR3 is built from 14 residues. CDR1 and CDR2 from the germline V gene are MNHEY and SVGEGT. CDR3 residues: CASRLPGRNTEALF. DNA of the CDR3: TGTGCCAGCAGACTCCCGGGACGGAACACTGAAGCTCTCTTT.

Of note for this clonotype: A much larger clone is a single base away; this may be a read error. The chain recombines TRBV20-1 with TRBJ2-3; D possibly corresponds to TRBD2 (6 bases). The CDR3 runs to 13 residues. Germline CDR1 is DFQATT and CDR2 is SNEGSKA (reference sequence). Trimming took off 6 bases at V and 5 bases at J, with 15 bases between the two ends. As DNA, the CDR3 is TGCAGTGCCCGCGATCGGGAGTTAGATACGCAGTATTTT. Its translation: CSARDRELDTQYF.

The rearrangement links TRBV5-1 to TRBJ1-3; no clear D gene. With 0 bases removed from V and 0 bases from J, the gap between germline ends came to 13 bases. Germline loops: CDR1 SGHRS, CDR2 YFSETQ. This CDR3 is 17 amino acids long. DNA for the CDR3: TGCGCCAGCAGCTTGGGGCCTCCCCAACCCTCTGGAAACACCATATATTTT. Translating it yields CASSLGPPQPSGNTIYF.

This clonotype was picked up a small number of times. One end of the junction varies from germline; a read error may be responsible. The CDR3 reads CASSPRTEKNTEAFF. CDR3 nucleotide sequence: TGTGCCAGCAGCCCCCGGACAGAAAAGAACACTGAAGCTTTCTTC. The V call is TRBV11-3, the J call TRBJ1-1; D is possibly TRBD1 (6 bases). The CDR3 totals 15 residues. From germline, CDR1 is SGHNT and CDR2 YENEEA.

In its sample, this clonotype was seen a few times. The V gene is TRBV27, the J gene TRBJ2-2; D is undetermined. The V end was cut by 10 bases, the J end by 5 bases, with 17 bases between. The germline V gene has CDR1 MNHEY and CDR2 SMNVEV (reference sequence). The CDR3 is 14 amino acids. The DNA of the CDR3 is TGTGCCACCGCCGGAATAGCAAGTACCGGGGAGCTGTTTTTT. Residues: CATAGIASTGELFF.

The J gene is TRBJ2-2, the V gene TRBV4-1; D may match TRBD1 or TRBD2 (5 bases each). The CDR3 consists of 14 residues. Per the germline V gene, CDR1 is MGHRA and CDR2 is YSYEKL. V gave up 5 bases and J gave up 3 bases, with 10 bases separating them. The CDR3 is CASSVQDYTGELFF. The CDR3, as DNA: TGCGCCAGCAGCGTACAGGACTACACCGGGGAGCTGTTTTTT.

The rearrangement uses TRBV4-3 and TRBJ2-2; 8 positions agree with TRBD1. The junction had 14 bases not matched to a gene; V was cut back by 0 bases and J by 5 bases. The CDR3 is made up of 19 amino acids. In germline, CDR1 is LGHNA, CDR2 YSLEER. In nucleotides, the CDR3 is TGCGCCAGCAGCCAAGACCCGGGAAAACAGGGGGGAGAAACCGGGGAGCTGTTTTTT. Encoded protein: CASSQDPGKQGGETGELFF.

This clonotype has a count of ten or more. The CDR3 region has the DNA TGTGCCAGCAGTTACGGACTAGGGACAGATACGCAGTATTTT. It codes for CASSYGLGTDTQYF. The chain has TRBV6-5 and TRBJ2-3; 7 bases line up with TRBD2. The CDR3 spans 14 residues. Per germline, CDR1 MNHEY and CDR2 SVGAGI. The V segment lost 2 bases and the J segment 3 bases; nucleotides outside the gene matches: 2.

The CDR3 bases are TGCAGTGCTTATTCAGGAGATAGCAATCAGCCCCAGCATTTT. Translated, it gives CSAYSGDSNQPQHF. The rearrangement uses TRBV20-1 and TRBJ1-5; no definite D call. The CDR3 is 14 residues long. V gave up 5 bases and J gave up 0 bases, with 11 bases separating them. The germline V gene has CDR1 DFQATT and CDR2 SNEGSKA (reference sequence).

The chain combines TRBV7-2 with TRBJ2-5; TRBD1 matches at 7 bases. Germline CDR1 and CDR2: SGHTA and FQGNSA. CDR3 length equals 15 residues. V was clipped by 5 bases and J by 4 bases; unmatched bases: 10. The CDR3 sequence is CASSTGISGGETQYF. The CDR3 DNA sequence: TGTGCCAGCAGCACCGGAATTTCAGGGGGAGAGACCCAGTACTTC. Looking up the rest from reference TRBV7-2 and TRBJ2-5 gives the full variable domain: GAGVSQSPSNKVTEKGKDVELRCDPISGHTALYWYRQSLGQGLEFLIYFQGNSAPDKSGLPSDRFSAERTGGSVSTLTIQRTQQEDSAVYLCASSTGISGGETQYFGPGTRLLVL.

On this clonotype: It may be a read error: a sequence one base away is much more abundant. The chain couples TRBV4-2 to TRBJ2-3; 13 nucleotides match TRBD2. With 4 bases clipped from V and 0 bases from J, the junction kept 7 bases outside the gene matches. Germline V gene lookup returns CDR1 LGHNA and CDR2 YNFKEQ. This CDR3 has 18 residues. The CDR3 protein is CASSPGLAGEISTDTQYF. CDR3 sequence (DNA): TGTGCCAGCAGCCCCGGACTAGCGGGAGAGATTAGCACAGATACGCAGTATTTT.

With regard to this clonotype: A much more abundant neighbour one base away suggests this may be a read error. A read error is likely, as this CDR3 ends without the conserved phenylalanine or tryptophan. The chain has TRBV12-3 or TRBV12-4 and TRBJ2-3; tentative D call: TRBD2 (7 bases). Trimming removed 0 bases from V and 4 bases from J, with 17 bases in between. This CDR3 comprises 17 residues. CDR3 bases: TGTGCCAGCAGTTTAGCACGGCTAGCGGAGGGGGCAGATACGCAGTATCTT. Residues: CASSLARLAEGADTQYL.

This clonotype was found a few times. V usage is TRBV19 and J usage is TRBJ2-5; D uncertain. The CDR3 extends over 14 amino acids. Trimming pared 4 bases from V and 3 bases from J, leaving 12 bases between. Germline assignment: CDR1 LNHDA and CDR2 SQIVND (reference sequence). DNA of the CDR3: TGTGCCAGTAGTACCCTGACGGACGAAGAGACCCAGTACTTC. Its protein is CASSTLTDEETQYF.

This clonotype has a handful of counts. V is TRBV28 and J is TRBJ1-5, with D perhaps TRBD1 (6 bases). Germline CDR1 and CDR2: MDHEN and SYDVKM. V was pared by 4 bases and J by 4 bases, with 26 bases between. This CDR3 has 19 amino acids. CDR3 in DNA: TGTGCCAGCAGTTCCCCTACCCCTAGGACAGAGAGGAGTAATCAGCCCCAGCATTTT. This sequence encodes CASSSPTPRTERSNQPQHF.

Of note for this clonotype: This clone may be a read error of a much larger clone one base away. The genes are TRBV7-9 and TRBJ2-2; D remains ambiguous. From germline, CDR1 is SEHNR and CDR2 FQNEAQ (reference sequence). The CDR3 runs to 12 residues. The CDR3 bases are TGTACCAGCAGCTTCTTGGCCGGGGAGCTGTTTTTT. This sequence encodes CTSSFLAGELFF.

The chain has TRBV4-3 and TRBJ2-7; D remains ambiguous. The CDR3 covers 15 residues. Germline CDR1 and CDR2: LGHNA and YSLEER. Trimming pared 0 bases from V and 1 base from J, leaving 10 bases between. The CDR3 reads CASSQDWSPSYEQYF. CDR3 nucleotide sequence: TGCGCCAGCAGCCAAGATTGGTCCCCATCCTACGAGCAGTACTTC.

Concerning this clonotype: Possible read error: a much larger clone is one base away. CDR3 sequence reads: CASSPRQGGAYGYTF. CDR3 nucleotides: TGTGCCAGCAGCCCCCGACAGGGAGGAGCCTATGGCTACACCTTC. The chain couples TRBV7-9 to TRBJ1-2; 7 bases are shared with TRBD1. The CDR3 length is 15 residues. V was clipped by 5 bases and J by 4 bases; unmatched bases: 10. From germline, CDR1 is SEHNR and CDR2 FQNEAQ (reference sequence).